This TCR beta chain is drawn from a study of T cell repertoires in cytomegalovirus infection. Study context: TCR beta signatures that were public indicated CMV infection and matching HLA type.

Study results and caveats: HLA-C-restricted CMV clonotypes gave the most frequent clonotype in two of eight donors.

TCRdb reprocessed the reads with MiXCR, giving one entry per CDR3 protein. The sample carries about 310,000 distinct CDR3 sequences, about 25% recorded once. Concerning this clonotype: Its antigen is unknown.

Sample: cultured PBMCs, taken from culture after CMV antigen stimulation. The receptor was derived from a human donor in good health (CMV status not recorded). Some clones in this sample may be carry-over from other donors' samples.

CDR3 amino acids: CASSETAGTGVYSNQPQHF. The DNA of the CDR3 is TGTGCCAGCAGTGAAACAGCCGGGACAGGGGTGTATAGCAATCAGCCCCAGCATTTT. The V and J genes are TRBV6-1 and TRBJ1-5; TRBD1 matches 10 bases. Germline V gives CDR1 MNHNS, CDR2 SASEGT. The V gene end was trimmed by 2 bases and the J gene end by 0 bases; junction bases not matched to a gene: 10. This CDR3 has 19 amino acids.